A selection of T cell receptor beta chains follows, all from one sample in a study of early T cells in non-severe SARS-CoV-2 infection. TCRdb re-called the 5' RACE reads through MiXCR, storing one row per CDR3 protein. The sample lists some 60,000 distinct CDR3 sequences; 10% were seen once. Sequencing was performed on whole blood. These receptors originate from an adult who was a healthcare worker with PCR-confirmed SARS-CoV-2 infection or an uninfected control (not recorded which). CDR3s include the opening cysteine and the closing phenylalanine or tryptophan. The order of the fields is V gene, clone size, J gene, D gene, CDR3 protein, CDR3 DNA. A D gene is named only where the DNA matches it firmly. Not all rows give a size; the values are once, few, many and, for expanded clones, a class.

>TRBV7-8|few|TRBJ1-2|TRBD1
CASSLVGTGASYGYTF
TGTGCCAGCAGCTTAGTCGGGACAGGGGCGTCCTATGGCTACACCTTC
>TRBV5-1|many|TRBJ2-3|TRBD2
CASSFLLAGGLTDTQYF
TGCGCCAGCAGCTTCCTACTAGCGGGAGGGCTCACAGATACGCAGTATTTT
>TRBV7-8|-|TRBJ2-3|TRBD2
CASSSTSGRGQYF
TGTGCCAGCAGCTCAACTAGCGGGAGGGGACAGTATTTT
>TRBV11-2|many|TRBJ2-2|-
CASSWGTGELFF
TGTGCCAGCAGCTGGGGCACCGGGGAGCTGTTTTTT
>TRBV11-1|many|TRBJ2-1|-
CASSFSGYNEQFF
TGTGCCAGCAGCTTTAGCGGCTACAATGAGCAGTTCTTC
>TRBV21-1|many|TRBJ2-7|-
CATNNNPYRDQNYEQYF
TGTGCCACAAACAATAACCCTTACAGGGATCAAAACTACGAGCAGTACTTC
>TRBV7-9|many|TRBJ2-3|-
CASSPRRADTQYF
TGTGCCAGCAGCCCCCGGCGGGCAGATACGCAGTATTTT
>TRBV3-1|-|TRBJ2-1|-
CASSQELGPYNEQFF
TGTGCCAGCAGCCAAGAGCTAGGGCCCTACAATGAGCAGTTCTTC
>TRBV29-1|few|TRBJ1-4|TRBD1
CSVEDQMGQGNEKLFF
TGCAGCGTTGAAGATCAAATGGGACAGGGGAATGAAAAACTGTTTTTT
>TRBV18|once|TRBJ1-1|-
CASSPLLLINTEAFF
TGTGCCAGCTCACCACTTCTGCTGATTAACACTGAAGCTTTCTTT
>TRBV5-5|-|TRBJ2-3|TRBD2
CASSSGTSVSDTQYF
TGTGCCAGCAGCTCCGGGACTAGCGTATCAGATACGCAGTATTTT
>TRBV6-2/TRBV6-3|many|TRBJ1-5|-
CASSRLQENQPQHF
TGTGCCAGCAGTCGCCTACAGGAGAATCAGCCCCAGCATTTT
>TRBV5-4|many|TRBJ1-4|-
CASSIQGNEKLFF
TGTGCCAGCAGCATACAGGGTAATGAAAAACTGTTTTTT
>TRBV15|many|TRBJ2-7|TRBD2
CATSRDERGRVYEQYF
TGTGCCACCAGCAGAGATGAACGAGGGAGGGTCTACGAGCAGTACTTC
>TRBV18|many|TRBJ2-7|-
CASSPGVSYEQYF
TGTGCCAGCTCACCGGGCGTGTCCTACGAGCAGTACTTC
>TRBV6-6|many|TRBJ2-5|TRBD2
CASSPLAVAGGETQYF
TGTGCCAGCAGTCCCCTTGCGGTAGCGGGAGGAGAGACCCAGTACTTC
>TRBV18|many|TRBJ2-7|-
CASSRNRELSEQYF
TGTGCCAGCTCACGTAACAGGGAATTGAGCGAGCAGTACTTC
>TRBV5-1|many|TRBJ2-1|-
CASSLEPAASNEQFF
TGCGCCAGCAGCTTGGAGCCAGCGGCGAGCAATGAGCAGTTCTTC
>TRBV29-1|many|TRBJ1-5|TRBD1
CSVQTGSFDQPQHF
TGCAGCGTCCAGACAGGGAGTTTCGATCAGCCCCAGCATTTT
>TRBV25-1|many|TRBJ2-7|-
CASSEGSRGDEQYF
TGTGCCAGCAGTGAGGGATCCAGGGGGGACGAGCAGTACTTC
>TRBV20-1|many|TRBJ2-3|TRBD2
CSATLAGGQDTQYF
TGCAGTGCTACCCTAGCGGGAGGGCAAGATACGCAGTATTTT
>TRBV6-2/TRBV6-3|few|TRBJ2-2|TRBD2
CASSSGGSGTGELFF
TGTGCCAGCAGCTCGGGGGGGAGTGGGACCGGGGAGCTGTTTTTT
>TRBV7-9|-|TRBJ1-1|TRBD1
CASSLPGQSVNTEAFF
TGTGCCAGCAGCTTGCCGGGACAGAGTGTGAACACTGAAGCTTTCTTT
>TRBV11-2|few|TRBJ1-2|-
CASSPGGSYGYTF
TGTGCCAGCAGCCCCGGAGGAAGCTATGGCTACACCTTC
>TRBV29-1|few|TRBJ2-6|TRBD1
CSARTGGLFSSGANVLTF
TGCAGCGCCCGGACAGGGGGCCTTTTTAGCTCTGGGGCCAACGTCCTGACTTTC
>TRBV29-1|few|TRBJ2-5|-
CSVDSGLGETQYF
TGCAGCGTTGATTCGGGACTTGGAGAGACCCAGTACTTC
>TRBV7-6|-|TRBJ2-3|-
CASSLVTGTSTDTQYF
TGTGCCAGCAGCTTAGTAACTGGAACTAGCACAGATACGCAGTATTTT
>TRBV7-2|many|TRBJ2-5|TRBD1
CASSLRAGGGHKETQYF
TGTGCCAGCAGCTTAAGGGCAGGGGGCGGCCATAAAGAGACCCAGTACTTC